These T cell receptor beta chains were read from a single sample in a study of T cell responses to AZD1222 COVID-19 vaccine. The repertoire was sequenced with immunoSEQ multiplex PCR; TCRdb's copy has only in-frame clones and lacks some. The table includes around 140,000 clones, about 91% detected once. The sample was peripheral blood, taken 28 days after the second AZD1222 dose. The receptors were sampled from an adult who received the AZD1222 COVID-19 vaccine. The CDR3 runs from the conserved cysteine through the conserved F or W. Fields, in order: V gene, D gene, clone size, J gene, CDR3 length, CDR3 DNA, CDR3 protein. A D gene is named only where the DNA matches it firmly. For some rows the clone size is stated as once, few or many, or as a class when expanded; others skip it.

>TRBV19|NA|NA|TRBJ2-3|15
TGTGCCAGTAGTATAGACGGGACGGCCCAGGGTACGCAGTATTTT
CASSIDGTAQGTQYF
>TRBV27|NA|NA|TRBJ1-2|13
TGTGCCAGCAGTCTACGGGCTAACTATGGCTACACCTTC
CASSLRANYGYTF
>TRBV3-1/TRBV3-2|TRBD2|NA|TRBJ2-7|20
TGTGCCAGCAGCCAAGATCATCCCAATAGTGGGCGGGGGGGCCGCGACGAGCAGTACTTC
CASSQDHPNSGRGGRDEQYF
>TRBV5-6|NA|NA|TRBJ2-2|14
TGTGCCAGCAGGGGGACGTCGAACACCGGGGAGCTGTTTTTT
CASRGTSNTGELFF
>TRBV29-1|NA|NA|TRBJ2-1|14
TGCAGCGTTGGTCACGGGAGCTCCTACAATGAGCAGTTCTTC
CSVGHGSSYNEQFF
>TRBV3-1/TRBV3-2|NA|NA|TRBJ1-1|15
TGTGCCAGCAGCCAAGTCGGGCATCGAGGGACTGAAGCTTTCTTT
CASSQVGHRGTEAFF
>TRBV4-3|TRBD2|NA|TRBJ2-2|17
TGCGCCAGCAGCCAGTCGCCGACCGGGACTACCACCGGGGAGCTGTTTTTT
CASSQSPTGTTTGELFF
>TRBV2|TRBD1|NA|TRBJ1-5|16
TGTGCCAGCAACCCCGGACAGGGAAAAGTTGGTCAGCCCCAGCATTTT
CASNPGQGKVGQPQHF
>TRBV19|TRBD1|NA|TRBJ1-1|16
TGTGCCAGTAGTAGGGGATCGACAGGGGTTCTCACTGAAGCTTTCTTT
CASSRGSTGVLTEAFF
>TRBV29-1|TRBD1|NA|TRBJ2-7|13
TGCAGCGTGGACAGGGGGGGAAACTACGAGCAGTACTTC
CSVDRGGNYEQYF
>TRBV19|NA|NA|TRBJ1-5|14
TGTGCCAGTAGTATCGGGGACGGCCATCAGCCCCAGCATTTT
CASSIGDGHQPQHF
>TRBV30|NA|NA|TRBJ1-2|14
TGTGCCTGGAGGCCGGACAACGAGAGGCACGGCTACACCTTC
CAWRPDNERHGYTF
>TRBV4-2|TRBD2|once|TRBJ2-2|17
TGTGCCAGCAGCCAAGAGGCGCTAGCGGTAGGGACCGGGGAGCTGTTTTTT
CASSQEALAVGTGELFF
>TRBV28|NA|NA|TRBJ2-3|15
TGTGCCACGTCCTTTTACCGGGGGACAGAGGATACGCAGTATTTT
CATSFYRGTEDTQYF
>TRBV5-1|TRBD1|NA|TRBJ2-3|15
TGCGCCAGCAGCCGACAGACAGGGTTTACAGATACGCAGTATTTT
CASSRQTGFTDTQYF
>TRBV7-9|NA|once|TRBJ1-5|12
TGTGCCAGCGGCGGGGGGAATCAGCCCCAGCATTTT
CASGGGNQPQHF
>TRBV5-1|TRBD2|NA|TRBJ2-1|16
TGCGCCAGCAGCCCCCTGGAGCTAGCGGCGTACAATGAGCAGTTCTTC
CASSPLELAAYNEQFF
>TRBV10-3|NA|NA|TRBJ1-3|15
TGTGCCATCAGAACCCACCCGGGGGTTGGAAACACCATATATTTT
CAIRTHPGVGNTIYF
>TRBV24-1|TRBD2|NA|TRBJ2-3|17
TGTGCCACCAGTGAACCGGGACTAGCCCGAAGCACAGATACGCAGTATTTT
CATSEPGLARSTDTQYF
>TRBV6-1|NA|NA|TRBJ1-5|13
TGTGCCAGCAGTGAAACAAGGAATCAGCCCCAGCATTTT
CASSETRNQPQHF
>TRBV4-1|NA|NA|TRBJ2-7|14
TGCGCCAGCAGCCCCCCCGGGGAGACCTACGAGCAGTACTTC
CASSPPGETYEQYF
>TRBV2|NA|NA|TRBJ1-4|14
TGTGCCAGCAGTGACGGTGCAACTAATGAAAAACTGTTTTTT
CASSDGATNEKLFF
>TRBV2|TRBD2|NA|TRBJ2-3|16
TGTGCCACAGCCAGCGGGAGGGCCTTGGGCACAGATACGCAGTATTTT
CATASGRALGTDTQYF
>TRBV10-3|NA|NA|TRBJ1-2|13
TGTGCCATCAGTGGGGGTAAGGGCTATGGCTACACCTTC
CAISGGKGYGYTF
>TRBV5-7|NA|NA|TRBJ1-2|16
TGTGCCAGCAGCTTGGTTCCCCCTCAACGGGGAGGTGGCTACACCTTC
CASSLVPPQRGGGYTF
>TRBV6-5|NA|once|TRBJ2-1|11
TGTGCCAGCAGTTACTACGGGGAGCAGTTCTTC
CASSYYGEQFF
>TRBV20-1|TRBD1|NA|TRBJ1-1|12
TGCAGTGCTCGTGACAGGGAGACTGAAGCTTTCTTT
CSARDRETEAFF
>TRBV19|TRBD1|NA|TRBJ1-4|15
TGTGCCAGTAGTCCGAGGACAGGGGGCTCCGAAAAACTGTTTTTT
CASSPRTGGSEKLFF